This is a list of T cell receptor beta chains from one sample in a study of response to subunit inactivated influenza vaccine. TCRdb recomputed calls from the RT-PCR reads with MiXCR, one row per CDR3 protein. The repertoire holds 800,000 or so distinct CDR3 sequences, with approximately 22% as singletons. The specimen was PBMCs from blood, collected less than 6 days after vaccination. The receptors were sampled from a middle-aged man who received an inactivated influenza vaccine. The CDR3 runs from the conserved cysteine through the conserved F or W. The D gene is left open where the match is weak. For some rows the clone size is stated as once, few or many, or as a class when expanded; others skip it.

V: TRBV5-1
D: NA
size: NA
J: TRBJ2-7
DNA: TGCGCCAGCAGCTTGCGGGAGAGAACCTACGAGCAGTACTTC
CDR3: CASSLRERTYEQYF

V: TRBV2
D: TRBD1
size: few
J: TRBJ1-1
DNA: TGTGCCGGGAGACAGGGTAACACTGAAGCTTTCTTT
CDR3: CAGRQGNTEAFF

V: TRBV5-1
D: NA
size: NA
J: TRBJ2-5
DNA: TGCGCCAGCAGCAGCTTGGTCGGGAGTGGGCAAGAGACCCAGTACTTC
CDR3: CASSSLVGSGQETQYF

V: TRBV7-3
D: NA
size: few
J: TRBJ2-3
DNA: TGTGCCAGCAGCTGGGGGGCAGGGTTCGCAGATACGCAGTATTTT
CDR3: CASSWGAGFADTQYF

V: TRBV20-1
D: NA
size: once
J: TRBJ2-1
DNA: TGCAGTGCTAGGAACAAAACAGGGTTTTTCTACAATGAGCAGTTCTTC
CDR3: CSARNKTGFFYNEQFF

V: TRBV28
D: NA
size: few
J: TRBJ2-7
DNA: TGTGCCAGCAGGGTAGGGCGGGAGCAGTACTTC
CDR3: CASRVGREQYF

V: TRBV29-1
D: TRBD1
size: NA
J: TRBJ1-2
DNA: TGCAGCGTGTTCGACAGGGGGTTCGATGGCTACACCTTC
CDR3: CSVFDRGFDGYTF

V: TRBV5-1
D: NA
size: many
J: TRBJ2-1
DNA: TGCGCCAGCAGCCCGGGCCCTTCCTCCTACAATGAGCAGTTCTTC
CDR3: CASSPGPSSYNEQFF

V: TRBV5-1
D: NA
size: NA
J: TRBJ1-3
DNA: TGCGCCAGCAGCTTGAATTCAGGAACAGTCTCTGGAAACACCATATATTTT
CDR3: CASSLNSGTVSGNTIYF

V: TRBV10-3
D: TRBD1
size: many
J: TRBJ2-3
DNA: TGTGCCACCACAGGGGGAGATACGCAGTATTTT
CDR3: CATTGGDTQYF

V: TRBV11-2
D: NA
size: NA
J: TRBJ2-1
DNA: TGTGCCAGCAGCTCTCTAAACGGACCACACTTCGATGAGCAGTTCTTC
CDR3: CASSSLNGPHFDEQFF

V: TRBV10-3
D: NA
size: few
J: TRBJ1-1
DNA: TGTGCCATCAGTGATCTCGGGATGGGAGGTGCTGAAGCTTTCTTT
CDR3: CAISDLGMGGAEAFF

V: TRBV20-1
D: NA
size: few
J: TRBJ1-5
DNA: TGCAGTGCTAGTGAAAGGACAGTTAGCAATCAGCCCCAGCATTTT
CDR3: CSASERTVSNQPQHF

V: TRBV7-2
D: TRBD1
size: few
J: TRBJ1-1
DNA: TGTGCCAGCAGGAGGACAGGTTTGAACACTGAAGCTTTCTTT
CDR3: CASRRTGLNTEAFF

V: TRBV7-8
D: NA
size: NA
J: TRBJ2-3
DNA: TGTGCCAGCAGCAAGGGGTGGGAGGCAGATACGCAGTATTTT
CDR3: CASSKGWEADTQYF

V: TRBV5-1
D: NA
size: few
J: TRBJ2-7
DNA: TGCGCCAGCAGCTTGGTATCCCAGGGATACGAGCAGTACTTC
CDR3: CASSLVSQGYEQYF

V: TRBV2
D: NA
size: few
J: TRBJ1-1
DNA: TGTGCCAGCAGAGGCAGGGGTCCCACTGAAGCTTTCTTT
CDR3: CASRGRGPTEAFF

V: TRBV28
D: TRBD1
size: NA
J: TRBJ1-5
DNA: TGTGCCAGCGGCTCAACTGGGACAGATCCTACGAATCAGCCCCAGCATTTT
CDR3: CASGSTGTDPTNQPQHF

V: TRBV4-3
D: NA
size: few
J: TRBJ2-7
DNA: TGCGCCAGCAGCCAAGACGGTAGCGAGCAGTACTTC
CDR3: CASSQDGSEQYF

V: TRBV3-1
D: NA
size: few
J: TRBJ2-7
DNA: TGTGCCAGCAGCCAAGAGGGCTCCTTATCCTACGAGCAGTACTTC
CDR3: CASSQEGSLSYEQYF

V: TRBV18
D: NA
size: NA
J: TRBJ2-7
DNA: TGTGCCAGCTCACCACCGAAGGTGACCTACGAGCAGTACTTC
CDR3: CASSPPKVTYEQYF

V: TRBV28
D: NA
size: NA
J: TRBJ2-3
DNA: TGTGCCAGCAACCAGGGGGGTCTTGATACGCAGTATTTT
CDR3: CASNQGGLDTQYF

V: TRBV5-1
D: TRBD1
size: few
J: TRBJ2-2
DNA: TGCGCCAGCAGCGCATCCGGGACAGTTAACACCGGGGAGCTGTTTTTT
CDR3: CASSASGTVNTGELFF

V: TRBV6-1
D: NA
size: NA
J: TRBJ1-1
DNA: TGTGCCAGCAGGTTCAGGGTACTCACTGAAGCTTTCTTT
CDR3: CASRFRVLTEAFF

V: TRBV3-1
D: NA
size: NA
J: TRBJ1-6
DNA: TGTGCCAGCAGCCTCGGGACATTTATTTCACCCCTCCACTTT
CDR3: CASSLGTFISPLHF

V: TRBV5-1
D: TRBD1
size: few
J: TRBJ1-1
DNA: TGCGCCAGCAGCACTGGACAGGCGGGGATCACTGAAGCTTTCTTT
CDR3: CASSTGQAGITEAFF

V: TRBV11-2
D: TRBD2
size: once
J: TRBJ2-3
DNA: TGTGCCAGCCACACTTTATCGGGGGGGGCAACAGATACGCAGTATTTT
CDR3: CASHTLSGGATDTQYF

V: TRBV7-9
D: NA
size: few
J: TRBJ2-2
DNA: TGTGCCAGCAGCTTAGCGCCCCCCTCCGGGGAGCTGTTTTTT
CDR3: CASSLAPPSGELFF

V: TRBV12-3/TRBV12-4
D: NA
size: many
J: TRBJ1-5
DNA: TGTGCCAGCAGTTTATTCGGTCAGCCCCAGCATTTT
CDR3: CASSLFGQPQHF

V: TRBV7-2
D: NA
size: NA
J: TRBJ2-3
DNA: TGTGCCAGCAGCTTAGGCGGGTCGATTTTGGATACGCAGTATTTT
CDR3: CASSLGGSILDTQYF

V: TRBV6-6
D: NA
size: NA
J: TRBJ2-7
DNA: TGTGCCAGCAGTTATCACGGGTCCTACGAGCAGTACTTC
CDR3: CASSYHGSYEQYF

V: TRBV12-3/TRBV12-4
D: TRBD1
size: few
J: TRBJ1-5
DNA: TGTGCCAGCAGTTTACTAGTGGGGACAGGTAATCAGCCCCAGCATTTT
CDR3: CASSLLVGTGNQPQHF

V: TRBV20-1
D: NA
size: many
J: TRBJ2-5
DNA: TGCAGTGCTAGTCCGGGGGCGAGCCAAGAGACCCAGTACTTC
CDR3: CSASPGASQETQYF

V: TRBV10-3
D: TRBD1
size: NA
J: TRBJ2-7
DNA: TGTGCCATCAGTGCAAATCCCGGGACAGGGTCACACGAGCAGTACTTC
CDR3: CAISANPGTGSHEQYF

V: TRBV4-2
D: NA
size: NA
J: TRBJ2-3
DNA: TGTGCCAGCAGCCAAGATCCCCAGGGAAGGGCAGATACGCAGTATTTT
CDR3: CASSQDPQGRADTQYF

V: TRBV6-5
D: NA
size: many
J: TRBJ1-1
DNA: TGTGCCAGCAGTTACGCAAATAGGGCCGGCAGCACTGAAGCTTTCTTT
CDR3: CASSYANRAGSTEAFF

V: TRBV11-1
D: NA
size: NA
J: TRBJ2-7
DNA: TGTGCCAGCAGCCCCGTCGGTAGCGGTCTTCAGGGGTGGCTTTACGAGCAGTACTTC
CDR3: CASSPVGSGLQGWLYEQYF

V: TRBV5-1
D: TRBD2
size: once
J: TRBJ2-3
DNA: TGCGCCAGCAGCTGGGGCCGGGGGGCAGATACGCAGTATTTT
CDR3: CASSWGRGADTQYF

V: TRBV7-9
D: NA
size: NA
J: TRBJ2-5
DNA: TGTGCCAGCAGCCCATATCTTGGGCAGGGGGGACAAGAGACCCAGTACTTC
CDR3: CASSPYLGQGGQETQYF

V: TRBV20-1
D: TRBD2
size: few
J: TRBJ2-7
DNA: TGCAGTGCCAAACCCGGGACTAGCGAGTACGAGCAGTACTTC
CDR3: CSAKPGTSEYEQYF

V: TRBV20-1
D: NA
size: NA
J: TRBJ2-4
DNA: TGCAGTGCTAGTCGTCAGGACTACAAAAACATTCAGTACTTC
CDR3: CSASRQDYKNIQYF

V: TRBV4-2
D: TRBD1
size: NA
J: TRBJ2-1
DNA: TGTGCCAGCAGCCAACGAGCCGGGACAGGAAAATACAATGAGCAGTTCTTC
CDR3: CASSQRAGTGKYNEQFF

V: TRBV4-3
D: NA
size: NA
J: TRBJ1-1
DNA: TGCGCCAGCAGCCAAGATTCCTGGCGGGGCACTGAAGCTTTCTTT
CDR3: CASSQDSWRGTEAFF

V: TRBV29-1
D: TRBD1
size: many
J: TRBJ2-3
DNA: TGCAGCGTAGATGACAGGGGCCCGGGATGGACGCAGTATTTT
CDR3: CSVDDRGPGWTQYF

V: TRBV5-4
D: TRBD2
size: many
J: TRBJ2-3
DNA: TGTGCCAGCAGCTTGACGAGACTAGCGGTAGATACGCAGTATTTT
CDR3: CASSLTRLAVDTQYF

V: TRBV4-3
D: NA
size: few
J: TRBJ2-1
DNA: TGCGCCAGCAGCCAAGAAGGAGCCCCATCCTCCAATGAGCAGTTCTTC
CDR3: CASSQEGAPSSNEQFF

V: TRBV10-3
D: NA
size: NA
J: TRBJ2-5
DNA: TGTGCCATCAGTCTCGACCAAGAGACCCAGTACTTC
CDR3: CAISLDQETQYF

V: TRBV5-1
D: NA
size: NA
J: TRBJ2-1
DNA: TGCGCCAGCAGCACAACGGGGGGCCAGAGCTCCTACAATGAGCAGTTCTTC
CDR3: CASSTTGGQSSYNEQFF

V: TRBV4-1
D: NA
size: few
J: TRBJ2-3
DNA: TGCGCCAGCAGCCTACTTCCCACCCCAGATACGCAGTATTTT
CDR3: CASSLLPTPDTQYF

V: TRBV11-1
D: NA
size: NA
J: TRBJ2-1
DNA: TGTGCCAGCAGCTTAGCCCTCATCAATGAGCAGTTCTTC
CDR3: CASSLALINEQFF

V: TRBV7-8
D: NA
size: many
J: TRBJ2-1
DNA: TGTGCCAGCAGCGGATTAACGTACGGGAGCTCCTACAATGAGCAGTTCTTC
CDR3: CASSGLTYGSSYNEQFF

V: TRBV12-3/TRBV12-4
D: NA
size: NA
J: TRBJ1-3
DNA: TGTGCCAGCAGTATACAGAATCGGGACACCATATATTTT
CDR3: CASSIQNRDTIYF

V: TRBV29-1
D: TRBD2
size: few
J: TRBJ2-1
DNA: TGCAGCGTTCTACCGGGACTAGCGCGGAATGAGCAGTTCTTC
CDR3: CSVLPGLARNEQFF